Sequencing of this T cell receptor (beta chain) was carried out in a study of blood T cells in healthy people across ages. This clonotype came up a few times. This CDR3 region has 15 residues. The ends were cut back, 0 bases at V and 0 bases at J, with 6 bases in the middle. The V gene's germline CDR1 is LNHNV and CDR2 YYDKDF (reference sequence). Next came a second PCR, run for about 6 to 11 cycles, which used a sample-barcoded 5' primer along with a J-beta primer mix. TCRdb fed the 5' RACE reads into MiXCR, producing one record per CDR3 protein. The sample includes under 2 million distinct CDR3 sequences, about 31% seen only once; the top ten take roughly 12%. Donors gave 9 to 10 milliliters of peripheral blood apiece.

The sample taken for sequencing was blood. The rearrangement uses TRBV15 and TRBJ1-5; D not resolved. The sequence was collected from a woman in her 30s in good health. The CDR3 DNA reads TGTGCCACCAGCAGAGAGCCGGATAGCAATCAGCCCCAGCATTTT. Translation: CATSREPDSNQPQHF.